The 9 T cell receptor beta chains below all came from one sample that was sequenced in a study of neoadjuvant nivolumab and ipilimumab in lung cancer. Sequenced by immunoSEQ multiplex PCR; TCRdb stores in-frame clones only, minus some. This sample has 28,000 or so clones, with around 80% found just once. The sequencing used tumor tissue, collected after neoadjuvant nivolumab, alone or with ipilimumab, at or shortly before surgery. The receptors were sampled from an adult with non-small cell lung cancer.

The chain carries TRBV28 and TRBJ2-7, with unresolved D. The V gene lost 8 bases and the J gene lost 3 bases, with 8 bases spanning the gap. The CDR3 totals 11 residues. Germline CDR1 reads MDHEN; CDR2 reads SYDVKM. In nucleotides, the CDR3 is TGTGCCAGCTCTGGAAACTACGAGCAGTACTTC. Translated, it gives CASSGNYEQYF.

This clone was recorded only once. This sequence joins TRBV5-1 and TRBJ1-1, with a tentative D call TRBD1 (5 bases). Germline CDR1 and CDR2: SGHRS and YFSETQ. Trimming left V 1 base short and J 5 bases short, with 12 bases between. The CDR3 contains 14 residues. The DNA of the CDR3 is TGCGCCAGCAGCTTGATGGCGGGGACGACTGAAGCTTTCTTT. Translating gives CASSLMAGTTEAFF.

This rearrangement joins TRBV7-9 to TRBJ2-1; 7 nucleotides align to TRBD2. The CDR3 is 16 amino acids. Trimming took 6 bases from V and 6 from J; bases not matched to a gene: 14. Looked up from germline, CDR1 is SEHNR and CDR2 is FQNEAQ (reference sequence). Here the CDR3 reads CASSDPWTSPFNEQFF. The CDR3 region has the DNA TGTGCCAGCAGTGACCCCTGGACTAGTCCTTTCAATGAGCAGTTCTTC.

This clone came up a few times. The chain is built from TRBV10-2 and TRBJ2-7; 11 bases are a match to TRBD1. Looked up from germline, CDR1 is WSHSY and CDR2 is SAAADI. The CDR3 has 15 amino acids. V lost 1 base, J lost 3 bases, and 2 bases stayed unmatched. The CDR3 sequence: CASSELGTGGYEQYF. The CDR3 DNA reads TGCGCCAGCAGTGAGTTGGGGACAGGGGGCTACGAGCAGTACTTC.

The J gene is TRBJ2-3, the V gene TRBV5-5; perhaps TRBD1 as D (5 bases). V dropped 0 bases and J dropped 8 bases, with 16 bases sitting between them. The CDR3 extends over 15 amino acids. Germline-derived CDR1 and CDR2 are SGHKS and YYEKEE (reference sequence). In DNA form, the CDR3 reads TGTGCCAGCAGCTTGGTGCTAGGGGTTCGGGTTACGCAGTATTTT. Translated, it gives CASSLVLGVRVTQYF.

This chain links TRBV28 with TRBJ1-1; 7 nucleotides match TRBD1. Germline values: CDR1 MDHEN, CDR2 SYDVKM. The J segment lost 11 bases and the V segment lost 5 bases, leaving 17 bases of the junction unmatched. The CDR3 is 15 amino acids. DNA of the CDR3: TGTGCCAGCAGTGGGCAAAGGGGGCTAACAAGTTCGGCTTTCTTT. This translates into CASSGQRGLTSSAFF.

The chain links TRBV28 to TRBJ2-7; 10 bases are a match to TRBD2. Germline V CDR1 and CDR2: MDHEN, SYDVKM. The V gene end was trimmed by 7 bases and the J gene end by 6 bases; junction bases not matched to a gene: 12. The CDR3 length is 15 residues. The CDR3 loop reads CASTGGLAGAFEQYF. In DNA form, the CDR3 reads TGTGCCAGCACCGGTGGGCTAGCGGGAGCTTTCGAGCAGTACTTC.

V and J are TRBV5-6 and TRBJ2-3; perhaps TRBD2 as D (5 bases). Germline lookup yields CDR1 SGHDT and CDR2 YYEEEE. The CDR3 is 12 residues long. The V and J ends lost 4 bases and 9 bases respectively, with 12 bases between them. DNA for the CDR3: TGTGCCAGCAGCGGGAGTAGCGCCACGCAGTATTTT. This translates into CASSGSSATQYF.

For the CDR3, the DNA is TGCGCCAGCAGCTCTTCGGCGGGGGTGGTCGGGGAGCTGTTTTTT. Amino acids: CASSSSAGVVGELFF. The chain uses TRBV5-1 and TRBJ2-2; 7 nucleotides match TRBD2. With 3 bases clipped from V and 7 bases from J, the junction kept 9 bases outside the gene matches. The CDR3 covers 15 residues. Germline values: CDR1 SGHRS, CDR2 YFSETQ.